Shown below are 10 T cell receptor beta chains from a single sample sequenced in a study of CD8 T cells in Susac syndrome. After extraction with the RNeasy kit, 0.5 to 1 ug of the RNA was reverse transcribed using random hexamers. Using its own MiXCR run on the immunoSEQ multiplex PCR reads, TCRdb lists one record per CDR3 protein. In the table there are some 160,000 distinct CDR3 sequences, 90% to 96% of which are singletons. Material for sequencing was CD4+ T cells from PBMCs. These receptor sequences come from a human donor with Susac syndrome.

The chain links TRBV2 to TRBJ2-3; D uncertain. The germline V and J ends were trimmed by 7 bases and 0 bases, with 14 bases remaining between them. The length of the CDR3 is 15 residues. Germline V lookup: CDR1 SNHLY, CDR2 FYNNEI. The CDR3: CASTLLTSSTDTQYF. The CDR3, as DNA: TGTGCCAGCACCCTCCTGACATCTAGCACAGATACGCAGTATTTT.

The V gene is TRBV28, the J gene TRBJ1-1; TRBD1 agrees at 8 bases. CDR3 length: 13 residues. The germline V gene has CDR1 MDHEN and CDR2 SYDVKM. J gave up 7 bases and V 6 bases, and 7 bases lay outside the gene matches. Here the CDR3 DNA reads TGTGCCAGCAGCCCAGGGGGCCCTCTTGAAGCTTTCTTT. Its translation is CASSPGGPLEAFF.

V usage is TRBV19 and J usage is TRBJ1-3; 7 bases are a match to TRBD1. The junction had 6 bases not matched to a gene; V was cut back by 10 bases and J by 0 bases. CDR1 and CDR2 from the germline V gene are LNHDA and SQIVND (reference sequence). The CDR3 is 14 amino acids. The CDR3 reads CATGTASSGNTIYF. The CDR3 DNA reads TGTGCCACTGGGACAGCCTCCTCTGGAAACACCATATATTTT.

Here the CDR3 reads CASRPSGRNSYEQYF. For the CDR3, the DNA is TGTGCCAGCCGACCTAGCGGGAGGAACTCCTACGAGCAGTACTTC. The chain employs TRBV6-2 or TRBV6-3 and TRBJ2-7; 11 positions agree with TRBD2. The CDR3 loop spans 15 amino acids. Germline V lookup: CDR1 MNHEY, CDR2 SVGEGT. The ends lost 8 bases at V and 0 bases at J; junction bases unmatched: 6.

This chain joins TRBV7-3 and TRBJ2-1; 7 nucleotides agree with TRBD2. J gave up 7 bases and V 6 bases, and 9 bases lay outside the gene matches. The CDR3 extends over 14 amino acids. CDR1 and CDR2 (germline): SGHTA, FQGTGA. DNA of the CDR3: TGTGCCAGCAGGGGAGGGGCAGGGTCAAATGAGCAGTTCTTC. Its protein product is CASRGGAGSNEQFF.

The rearrangement uses TRBV12-3 or TRBV12-4 and TRBJ2-1; D unclear. Trimming removed 4 bases at V and 5 bases at J, with 3 bases between. This CDR3 region has 11 residues. CDR3: CASSYHNEQFF. The CDR3 DNA sequence: TGTGCCAGCAGTTACCACAATGAGCAGTTCTTC.

This sequence joins TRBV15 and TRBJ2-1; D may be TRBD2 (7 bases). V was cut by 3 bases and J by 6 bases, with 18 bases left in between. CDR3 length equals 16 residues. Per germline, CDR1 LNHNV and CDR2 YYDKDF (reference sequence). The CDR3 DNA reads TGTGCCACCAGCAGGCCAAGGGGGGGCAGCGGCAATGAGCAGTTCTTC. As protein: CATSRPRGGSGNEQFF. Supplemented by reference TRBV15 and TRBJ2-1, the full variable domain reads DAMVIQNPRYQVTQFGKPVTLSCSQTLNHNVMYWYQQKSSQAPKLLFHYYDKDFNNEADTPDNFQSRRPNTSFCFLDIRSPGLGDTAMYLCATSRPRGGSGNEQFFGPGTRLTVL.

This sequence joins TRBV29-1 and TRBJ1-3, with 7 bases matching TRBD1. Germline lookup yields CDR1 SQVTM and CDR2 ANQGSEA. The CDR3 runs to 14 residues. The V and J ends lost 6 bases and 2 bases, in that order; junction bases with no gene match: 7. CDR3 in amino acids: CSVETTGAGNTIYF. CDR3 in DNA: TGCAGCGTCGAAACTACAGGGGCTGGAAACACCATATATTTT.

Worth noting for this clonotype: An end of the junction differs from the germline gene, which may be a read error. The chain uses TRBV7-2 and TRBJ2-7; D perhaps matches TRBD2 (5 bases). The germline gives CDR1 SGHTA, CDR2 FQGNSA. This CDR3 region has 13 residues. The CDR3 region is CASSLRSDYEQSF. The CDR3 DNA is TGTGCCAGCAGCTTAAGGTCAGACTACGAGCAGTCCTTC.

The chain has TRBV9 and TRBJ1-1; 10 nucleotides line up with TRBD1. The CDR3 length is 16 residues. Per germline, CDR1 SGDLS and CDR2 YYNGEE. The ends lost 1 base at V and 5 bases at J; junction bases unmatched: 8. CDR3: CASSVSEGQGRTEAFF. The CDR3 DNA reads TGTGCCAGCAGCGTAAGCGAGGGACAGGGGAGGACTGAAGCTTTCTTT.